These T cell receptor beta chains were read from a single sample in a study of T-cell reconstitution after alpha-beta-depleted transplantation in children. Each CDR3 protein is one row after TCRdb ran MiXCR on the PCR reads. The table has around 440,000 distinct CDR3 sequences, about 10% seen once. This specimen was PBMCs, taken before TCRalphabeta/CD19-depleted stem cell transplant. These TCRs come from a child younger than 10 with inherited bone marrow failure, due to receive a stem cell transplant. The CDR3 runs from the conserved cysteine through the conserved F or W. D genes are given only for firm matches. Rows give clone size only sometimes, using once, few, many, or a class for an expanded clone.

abundance | j_gene | v_gene | d_gene | CDR3nt | CDR3aa
many | TRBJ1-1 | TRBV4-3 | TRBD1 | TGCGCCAGCAGCCAAGGGATACAGGGGGCGAGAAACACTGAAGCTTTCTTT | CASSQGIQGARNTEAFF
many | TRBJ2-1 | TRBV20-1 | NA | TGCAGTGCTAGAGCTCCTTCCCTGGGGCAGTTCTTC | CSARAPSLGQFF
NA | TRBJ1-1 | TRBV20-1 | NA | TGCAGTGCTAGAGCCACCTATCTCCTGGACAGTAACACTGAAGCTTTCTTT | CSARATYLLDSNTEAFF
many | TRBJ1-3 | TRBV29-1 | NA | TGCAGCGTTCAACAGGCGAGCTTCCCTGGAAACACCATATATTTT | CSVQQASFPGNTIYF
few | TRBJ1-2 | TRBV4-3 | NA | TGCGCCAGCAGCCAAGTAAACCGGAGCCCTTATGGCTACACCTTC | CASSQVNRSPYGYTF
many | TRBJ1-1 | TRBV20-1 | TRBD1 | TGCAGTGCTACGGAACAGGGGGTGAACACTGAAGCTTTCTTT | CSATEQGVNTEAFF
many | TRBJ2-1 | TRBV3-1 | TRBD2 | TGTGCCAGCAGCCGGTCTAGCGGGAGGTACAATGAGCAGTTCTTC | CASSRSSGRYNEQFF
many | TRBJ1-4 | TRBV18 | TRBD1 | TGTGCCAGCTTTCAAACAGGGGGCTCTAATGAAAAACTGTTTTTT | CASFQTGGSNEKLFF
many | TRBJ2-7 | TRBV7-2 | TRBD2 | TGTGCCAGCAGCCTCTGGACTAGCGGGGGCTACGAGCAGTACTTC | CASSLWTSGGYEQYF
many | TRBJ2-5 | TRBV27 | NA | TGTGCCAGCAGACCGTGGGGCGAACAAGAGACCCAGTACTTC | CASRPWGEQETQYF
many | TRBJ2-7 | TRBV4-1 | NA | TGCGCCAGCAGCCAAGCTACCGCGTCGACCTACGAGCAGTACTTC | CASSQATASTYEQYF
few | TRBJ2-3 | TRBV4-3 | TRBD2 | TGCGCCAGCAGCCCTTGGACTAGCGGACGCACAGATACGCAGTATTTT | CASSPWTSGRTDTQYF
NA | TRBJ2-5 | TRBV6-5 | TRBD2 | TGTGCCAGCAGTTACCGGGGAGGGTTGTCAGCTCAAAACGAGACCCAGTACTTC | CASSYRGGLSAQNETQYF
many | TRBJ2-3 | TRBV4-2 | TRBD2 | TGTGCCAGCAGCCAAGGGACAACTAGCGGGGTCACAGATACGCAGTATTTT | CASSQGTTSGVTDTQYF
many | TRBJ2-3 | TRBV28 | NA | TGTGCCAGCTCTCTTACTACCTTAGGGTTAGATACGCAGTATTTT | CASSLTTLGLDTQYF
NA | TRBJ2-1 | TRBV7-2 | NA | TGTGCCAGCAGGAAGGACCGGGGGAACTACAATGAGCAGTTCTTC | CASRKDRGNYNEQFF
many | TRBJ2-5 | TRBV5-1 | TRBD1 | TGCGCCAGCAGCCTAATAACAGGGGTTGGGGAGACCCAGTACTTC | CASSLITGVGETQYF